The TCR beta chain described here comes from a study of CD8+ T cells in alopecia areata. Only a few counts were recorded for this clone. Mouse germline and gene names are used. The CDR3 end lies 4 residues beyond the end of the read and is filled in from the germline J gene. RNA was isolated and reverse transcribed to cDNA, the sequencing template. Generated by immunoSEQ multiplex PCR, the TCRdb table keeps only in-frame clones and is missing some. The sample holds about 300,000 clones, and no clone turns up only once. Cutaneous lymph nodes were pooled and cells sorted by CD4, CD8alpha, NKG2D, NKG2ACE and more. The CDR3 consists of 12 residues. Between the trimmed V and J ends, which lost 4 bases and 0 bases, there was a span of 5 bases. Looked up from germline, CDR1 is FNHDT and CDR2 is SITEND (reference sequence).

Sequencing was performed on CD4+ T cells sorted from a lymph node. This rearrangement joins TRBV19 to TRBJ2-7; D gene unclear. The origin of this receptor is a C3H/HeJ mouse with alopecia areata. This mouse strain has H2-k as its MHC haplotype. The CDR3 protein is CASSSGSYEQYF. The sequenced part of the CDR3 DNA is TGTGCCAGCAGTTCTGGCTCCTAT.